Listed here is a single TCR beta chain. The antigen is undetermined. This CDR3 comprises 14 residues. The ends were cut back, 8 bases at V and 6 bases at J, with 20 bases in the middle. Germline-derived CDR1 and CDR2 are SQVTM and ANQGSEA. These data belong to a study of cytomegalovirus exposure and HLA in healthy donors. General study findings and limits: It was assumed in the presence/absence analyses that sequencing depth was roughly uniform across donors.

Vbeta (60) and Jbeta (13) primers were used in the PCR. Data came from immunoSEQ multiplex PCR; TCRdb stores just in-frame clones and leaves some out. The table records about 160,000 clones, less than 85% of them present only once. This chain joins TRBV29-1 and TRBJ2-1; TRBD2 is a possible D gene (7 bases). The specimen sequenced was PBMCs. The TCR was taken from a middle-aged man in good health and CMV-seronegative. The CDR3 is CSTRRGGGPNEQFF. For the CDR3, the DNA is TGCAGCACCCGTCGAGGGGGGGGCCCCAATGAGCAGTTCTTC.